Described below is a single TCR beta chain sequence and its context. The antigen remains undetermined. These data originate in a study of cytomegalovirus exposure and HLA in healthy donors. From germline, CDR1 is SGHRS and CDR2 YFSETQ. The V end was cut by 4 bases, the J end by 7 bases, with 11 bases between. The CDR3 runs 12 residues. Findings and limits, study-wide: For cytomegalovirus status, the classifier reportedly gave diagnoses with high specificity and sensitivity. It was confirmed in vitro that a few of the CMV-associated chains were specific for CMV antigens. Reportedly, HLA-A and HLA-B alleles of most subjects were accurately predicted from TCR beta.

Both 60 Vbeta primers and 13 Jbeta primers went into the PCR. Assay: immunoSEQ multiplex PCR; the TCRdb copy retains only in-frame clones and omits some. The sample data list about 140,000 clones. Healthy bone marrow donors made up the donor group. V is TRBV5-1 and J is TRBJ1-2; perhaps TRBD1 as D (5 bases). Sequencing input: PBMCs. The clonotype was recovered from a woman under 30 in good health and CMV-seronegative. Here the CDR3 reads CASSAGLSGYTF. For the CDR3, the DNA is TGCGCCAGCAGCGCGGGACTTAGTGGCTACACCTTC.